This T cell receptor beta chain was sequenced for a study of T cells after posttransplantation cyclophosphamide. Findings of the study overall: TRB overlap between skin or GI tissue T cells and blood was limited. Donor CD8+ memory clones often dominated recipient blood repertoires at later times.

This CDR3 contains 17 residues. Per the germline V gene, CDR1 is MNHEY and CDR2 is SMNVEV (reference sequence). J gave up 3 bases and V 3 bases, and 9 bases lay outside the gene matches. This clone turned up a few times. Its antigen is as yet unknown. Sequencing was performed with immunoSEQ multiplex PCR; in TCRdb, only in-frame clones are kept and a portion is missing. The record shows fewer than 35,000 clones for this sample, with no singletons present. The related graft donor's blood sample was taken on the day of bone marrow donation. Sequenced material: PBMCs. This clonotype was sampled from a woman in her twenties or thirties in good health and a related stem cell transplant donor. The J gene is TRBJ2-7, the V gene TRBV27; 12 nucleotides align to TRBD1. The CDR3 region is CASSFMGQGAPGYEQYF. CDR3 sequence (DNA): TGTGCCAGCAGTTTTATGGGACAGGGGGCTCCAGGCTACGAGCAGTACTTC.